What follows are 29 T cell receptor beta chains derived from one specimen sequenced in a study of graft-versus-host responses after intestinal transplantation. The method was immunoSEQ multiplex PCR; TCRdb's version includes in-frame clones alone and lacks a portion of them. The table records almost 70,000 clones, about nine tenths of them present only once. Specimen: bone marrow, collected nearly 750 days after intestinal transplantation. The receptors shown here come from a human patient who received an intestinal transplant, so some T cells may come from the graft donor.

This clone has a single count. The rearrangement joins TRBV11-2 to TRBJ2-7, with D unclear. V lost 1 base, J lost 13 bases, and 20 bases lay in between. The CDR3 length is 14 residues. The germline V gene has CDR1 SGHAT and CDR2 FQNNGV. The CDR3 loop is CASSLVYPLGASYF. CDR3 in DNA: TGTGCCAGCAGCTTAGTATATCCCCTTGGAGCATCATACTTC.

The chain is built from TRBV27 and TRBJ1-4; D might be TRBD1 (5 bases). Trimming left V 6 bases short and J 5 bases short, with 19 bases between. The CDR3 runs to 16 residues. Germline CDR1 and CDR2: MNHEY and SMNVEV (reference sequence). Here the CDR3 reads CASRPIAGQGNEKLFF. The CDR3 DNA reads as TGTGCCAGCAGGCCTATAGCAGGGCAGGGAAATGAAAAACTGTTTTTT.

This chain connects TRBV11-2 to TRBJ2-3; D ambiguous. The CDR3 is 13 amino acids. Deletions cut 1 base from V and 1 base from J, with 3 bases between. CDR1 is SGHAT, CDR2 FQNNGV, per germline. CDR3 in amino acids: CASSLGGTDTQYF. The DNA of the CDR3 is TGTGCCAGCAGCTTAGGGGGCACAGATACGCAGTATTTT.

The V call is TRBV7-9, the J call TRBJ2-7; tentatively, D is TRBD2 (5 bases). Germline CDR1 reads SEHNR; CDR2 reads FQNEAQ (reference sequence). Trimming took 5 bases from V and 1 from J, leaving 15 bases between them. The length of the CDR3 is 15 residues. The DNA for the CDR3 is TGTGCCAGCAGCACCCGACGGGAAGGGTCCTACGAGCAGTACTTC. It translates to CASSTRREGSYEQYF. The variable domain in full, with the rest retrieved from reference TRBV7-9 and TRBJ2-7, is DTGVSQNPRHKITKRGQNVTFRCDPISEHNRLYWYRQTLGQGPEFLTYFQNEAQLEKSRLLSDRFSAERPKGSFSTLEIQRTEQGDSAMYLCASSTRREGSYEQYFGPGTRLTVT.

V usage is TRBV5-1 and J usage is TRBJ2-7, with 7 nucleotides matching TRBD2. From germline, CDR1 is SGHRS and CDR2 YFSETQ. The junction had 5 bases not matched to a gene; V was cut back by 1 base and J by 1 base. CDR3 length: 15 amino acids. The CDR3 nucleotides read TGCGCCAGCAGCTTGTCGGGGACTAAGTCCTACGAGCAGTACTTC. Residues: CASSLSGTKSYEQYF.

This clone was observed a single time. CDR3 DNA: TGCGCCAGCAGCTTGGGACTAGCGGGAGAAATGGAGCAGTTCTTC. Amino acids: CASSLGLAGEMEQFF. V is TRBV5-1 and J is TRBJ2-1, with 12 bases aligning to TRBD2. This CDR3 comprises 15 residues. Looked up from germline, CDR1 is SGHRS and CDR2 is YFSETQ. J gave up 10 bases and V 0 bases, and 5 bases lay outside the gene matches.

This chain uses TRBV5-6 with TRBJ2-7; no definite D call. CDR3 length equals 14 residues. Germline-derived CDR1 and CDR2 are SGHDT and YYEEEE. V dropped 7 bases and J dropped 7 bases, with 21 bases sitting between them. CDR3 loop: CASGISGSLGEQYF. CDR3 coding DNA: TGTGCCAGCGGAATAAGTGGAAGCTTGGGAGAGCAGTACTTC.

The J gene is TRBJ1-2, the V gene TRBV18, with D tentatively TRBD1 (6 bases). V was cut by 2 bases and J by 8 bases, with 9 bases left in between. Germline V lookup: CDR1 KGHSH, CDR2 LQKENI. The CDR3 length is 12 residues. The CDR3 region has the DNA TGTGCCAGCTCACCAGAGACAGGCGGCTACACCTTC. Its protein product is CASSPETGGYTF. The full variable domain, with the rest looked up from reference TRBV18 and TRBJ1-2, is NAGVMQNPRHLVRRRGQEARLRCSPMKGHSHVYWYRQLPEEGLKFMVYLQKENIIDESGMPKERFSAEFPKEGPSILRIQQVVRGDSAAYFCASSPETGGYTFGSGTRLTVV.

The rearrangement joins TRBV9 to TRBJ2-1, with D unresolved. The germline CDR1 and CDR2 sequences are SGDLS and YYNGEE. The CDR3 has 11 amino acids. The V end was cut by 3 bases, the J end by 7 bases, with 5 bases between. CDR3 bases: TGTGCCAGCAGCGGCTTGAATGAGCAGTTCTTC. Amino acids: CASSGLNEQFF.

The V gene is TRBV7-9, the J gene TRBJ1-5; D gene unclear. Trimming shortened V by 5 bases and J by 2 bases, and 19 bases separated the two germline ends. Germline-derived CDR1 and CDR2 are SEHNR and FQNEAQ (reference sequence). The CDR3 contains 17 residues. The CDR3 sequence is CASSPLPGQLRNQPQHF. In DNA form, the CDR3 reads TGTGCCAGCAGCCCCCTTCCTGGCCAGCTACGCAATCAGCCCCAGCATTTT. Based on the CDR3 plus reference TRBV7-9 and TRBJ1-5, the full variable domain is DTGVSQNPRHKITKRGQNVTFRCDPISEHNRLYWYRQTLGQGPEFLTYFQNEAQLEKSRLLSDRFSAERPKGSFSTLEIQRTEQGDSAMYLCASSPLPGQLRNQPQHFGDGTRLSIL.

The rearrangement uses TRBV28 and TRBJ1-1; D not certain. The CDR3 is 14 amino acids. Deletions cut 5 bases from V and 2 bases from J, with 12 bases between. CDR1 is MDHEN, CDR2 SYDVKM, per germline. The CDR3 bases are TGTGCCAGCAGTCTCTTCGCAGGTAACACTGAAGCTTTCTTT. Translation: CASSLFAGNTEAFF.

This clone was counted once. The chain links TRBV2 to TRBJ2-3, with TRBD2 matching over 7 bases. Germline V lookup: CDR1 SNHLY, CDR2 FYNNEI. With V trimmed by 7 bases and J by 1 base, 2 bases remained unmatched. There are 13 residues in the CDR3. The chain's CDR3 is CASNLAGTDTQYF. CDR3 in DNA: TGTGCCAGCAATCTAGCGGGCACAGATACGCAGTATTTT. The full variable domain, rest sourced from reference TRBV2 and TRBJ2-3, is EPEVTQTPSHQVTQMGQEVILRCVPISNHLYFYWYRQILGQKVEFLVSFYNNEISEKSEIFDDQFSVERPDGSNFTLKIRSTKLEDSAMYFCASNLAGTDTQYFGPGTRLTVL.

The chain carries TRBV9 and TRBJ2-6; no reliable D call. The V gene lost 2 bases and the J gene lost 0 bases, with 9 bases spanning the gap. There are 16 residues in the CDR3. Germline-derived CDR1 and CDR2 are SGDLS and YYNGEE. The CDR3 coding sequence is TGTGCCAGCAGCGTGAGAGGAAGCTCTGGGGCCAACGTCCTGACTTTC. It translates to CASSVRGSSGANVLTF.

Here the CDR3 reads CASSYQQGAEAYEQYF. CDR3 nucleotide sequence: TGTGCCAGCAGTTATCAACAGGGGGCTGAAGCCTACGAGCAGTACTTC. J is TRBJ2-7 and V is TRBV6-6, with 9 bases identical to TRBD1. Germline V gene sequence: CDR1 MNHNY, CDR2 SVGAGI (reference sequence). CDR3 size: 16 residues. V trimming: 3 bases; J trimming: 2 bases; junction bases outside the gene matches: 8.

The chain carries TRBV6-5 and TRBJ2-5; D gene unclear. Between the trimmed V and J ends, which lost 1 base and 0 bases, there was a span of 9 bases. CDR3 length: 15 amino acids. The germline V gene encodes CDR1 MNHEY and CDR2 SVGAGI. CDR3 bases: TGTGCCAGCAGTTACTTAGGCCTGTACCAAGAGACCCAGTACTTC. Protein product: CASSYLGLYQETQYF.

This rearrangement joins TRBV5-6 to TRBJ1-3; the match to TRBD1 covers 8 bases. There are 17 residues in the CDR3. The ends lost 1 base at V and 5 bases at J; junction bases unmatched: 11. Germline loops: CDR1 SGHDT, CDR2 YYEEEE. The CDR3 loop is CASSLRDQGARRNTIYF. The CDR3 DNA is TGTGCCAGCAGCTTGAGGGACCAGGGGGCGAGGAGAAACACCATATATTTT. Complete variable domain (other parts from reference TRBV5-6 and TRBJ1-3): DAGVTQSPTHLIKTRGQQVTLRCSPKSGHDTVSWYQQALGQGPQFIFQYYEEEERQRGNFPDRFSGHQFPNYSSELNVNALLLGDSALYLCASSLRDQGARRNTIYFGEGSWLTVV.

This sequence joins TRBV28 and TRBJ2-4; D not resolved. This CDR3 has 18 amino acids. In germline, CDR1 is MDHEN, CDR2 SYDVKM. V was trimmed by 5 bases and J by 9 bases, leaving 29 bases between them. CDR3 amino acids: CASSESVGIVSTRSIQYF. The DNA for the CDR3 is TGTGCCAGCAGTGAAAGCGTCGGAATTGTGTCCACAAGGAGCATTCAGTACTTC. The whole variable domain, filled in from reference TRBV28 and TRBJ2-4, reads DVKVTQSSRYLVKRTGEKVFLECVQDMDHENMFWYRQDPGLGLRLIYFSYDVKMKEKGDIPEGYSVSREKKERFSLILESASTNQTSMYLCASSESVGIVSTRSIQYFGAGTRLSVL.

In regard to this clone: This CDR3 is also generated by other DNA sequences in the sample. The chain joins TRBV27 to TRBJ2-2; D uncertain. This CDR3 spans 14 amino acids. In germline, CDR1 is MNHEY, CDR2 SMNVEV (reference sequence). V shed 2 bases and J shed 1 base, with 5 bases lying between them. The chain's CDR3 is CASSLRVNTGELFF. The CDR3 nucleotides are TGTGCCAGCAGTTTACGGGTGAACACCGGGGAGCTGTTTTTT.

The chain is built from TRBV7-9 and TRBJ1-1, with D unclear. The CDR3 runs 18 residues. Germline V gives CDR1 SEHNR, CDR2 FQNEAQ (reference sequence). V was pared by 5 bases and J by 1 base, with 23 bases between. Written as DNA, the CDR3 is TGTGCCAGCAGCCGCTTATTATTCATGGGGTTGGCGAACACTGAAGCTTTCTTT. Amino acids: CASSRLLFMGLANTEAFF.

The chain recombines TRBV9 with TRBJ1-2; D gene uncertain. Germline V gene lookup returns CDR1 SGDLS and CDR2 YYNGEE. Trimming took off 4 bases at V and 0 bases at J, with 16 bases between the two ends. The CDR3 is made up of 16 amino acids. As DNA, the CDR3 is TGTGCCAGCAGCTTCCCCAGGCATGGCACTAACTATGGCTACACCTTC. It encodes CASSFPRHGTNYGYTF.

The chain is built from TRBV7-7 and TRBJ1-4, with 7 positions matching TRBD1. Losses at the gene ends were 3 bases for V and 3 bases for J; bases not matched to a gene: 4. The CDR3 consists of 15 residues. The germline gives CDR1 SSHAT, CDR2 FNYEAQ (reference sequence). CDR3 coding DNA: TGTGCCAGCAGCTTGGGGCAGGGGGCTAATGAAAAACTGTTTTTT. It specifies CASSLGQGANEKLFF.

The J gene is TRBJ2-5, the V gene TRBV5-1, with a possible D match to TRBD2 (7 bases). With 0 bases removed from V and 2 bases from J, the gap between germline ends came to 14 bases. This CDR3 spans 16 amino acids. Per germline, CDR1 SGHRS and CDR2 YFSETQ. Written as DNA, the CDR3 is TGCGCCAGCAGCTTGGTGGGCGGGGGCCATCAAGAGACCCAGTACTTC. Protein: CASSLVGGGHQETQYF. The variable domain in full, completed from reference TRBV5-1 and TRBJ2-5, reads KAGVTQTPRYLIKTRGQQVTLSCSPISGHRSVSWYQQTPGQGLQFLFEYFSETQRNKGNFPGRFSGRQFSNSRSEMNVSTLELGDSALYLCASSLVGGGHQETQYFGPGTRLLVL.

The V call is TRBV11-2, the J call TRBJ2-7; D may be TRBD1 (6 bases). V dropped 1 base and J dropped 5 bases, with 12 bases sitting between them. The CDR3 contains 14 residues. In germline, CDR1 is SGHAT, CDR2 FQNNGV. CDR3 loop: CASSLGRNRDEQYF. The CDR3 bases are TGTGCCAGCAGCTTAGGCCGAAACAGGGACGAGCAGTACTTC.

The CDR3 DNA reads as TGCGCCAGCAGAACGGGACTAGCGGGAGTGAACATTCAGTACTTC. It encodes CASRTGLAGVNIQYF. The chain links TRBV5-1 to TRBJ2-4; 14 bases are a match to TRBD2. J lost 7 bases, V lost 5 bases, and 5 bases had no gene match. The CDR3 has 15 residues. Germline CDR1 and CDR2: SGHRS and YFSETQ.

DNA for the CDR3: TGTGCCAGCAGTACTCCGATAGCGGGCCTCACAGATACGCAGTATTTT. Its protein is CASSTPIAGLTDTQYF. The rearrangement links TRBV28 to TRBJ2-3; 7 positions agree with TRBD2. The CDR3 length is 16 residues. The ends lost 5 bases at V and 2 bases at J; junction bases unmatched: 10. Germline V gene lookup returns CDR1 MDHEN and CDR2 SYDVKM.

The chain couples TRBV11-2 to TRBJ1-5; D remains unclear. Germline V lookup: CDR1 SGHAT, CDR2 FQNNGV. The CDR3 contains 16 residues. V lost 5 bases and J 0 bases, leaving 14 bases between the germline ends. Written as DNA, the CDR3 is TGTGCCAGCAGCGCCCAGCACAGAGATAGCAATCAGCCCCAGCATTTT. It specifies CASSAQHRDSNQPQHF.

This sequence joins TRBV7-2 and TRBJ2-3; the match to TRBD2 covers 14 bases. CDR1 and CDR2 (germline): SGHTA, FQGNSA. V lost 5 bases, J lost 6 bases, and 4 bases stayed unmatched. The CDR3 has 15 residues. The CDR3 loop is CASSGLAGGIDTQYF. The CDR3 coding sequence is TGTGCCAGCAGCGGACTAGCGGGAGGTATCGATACGCAGTATTTT.

The genes are TRBV6-1 and TRBJ2-2; D is unresolved. Germline-derived CDR1 and CDR2 are MNHNS and SASEGT. The CDR3 runs 13 residues. The ends were cut back, 6 bases at V and 8 bases at J, with 13 bases in the middle. CDR3 loop: CASSVILGGELFF. CDR3 DNA: TGTGCCAGCAGCGTCATTCTTGGGGGGGAGCTGTTTTTT.

The V call is TRBV18, the J call TRBJ1-3; D not certain. Germline CDR1 is KGHSH and CDR2 is LQKENI. Trimming removed 3 bases at V and 4 bases at J, with 16 bases between. This CDR3 contains 16 residues. The CDR3 DNA follows: TGTGCCAGCTCACCGACACATGGGGTTCCAGGAAACACCATATATTTT. Translation: CASSPTHGVPGNTIYF.